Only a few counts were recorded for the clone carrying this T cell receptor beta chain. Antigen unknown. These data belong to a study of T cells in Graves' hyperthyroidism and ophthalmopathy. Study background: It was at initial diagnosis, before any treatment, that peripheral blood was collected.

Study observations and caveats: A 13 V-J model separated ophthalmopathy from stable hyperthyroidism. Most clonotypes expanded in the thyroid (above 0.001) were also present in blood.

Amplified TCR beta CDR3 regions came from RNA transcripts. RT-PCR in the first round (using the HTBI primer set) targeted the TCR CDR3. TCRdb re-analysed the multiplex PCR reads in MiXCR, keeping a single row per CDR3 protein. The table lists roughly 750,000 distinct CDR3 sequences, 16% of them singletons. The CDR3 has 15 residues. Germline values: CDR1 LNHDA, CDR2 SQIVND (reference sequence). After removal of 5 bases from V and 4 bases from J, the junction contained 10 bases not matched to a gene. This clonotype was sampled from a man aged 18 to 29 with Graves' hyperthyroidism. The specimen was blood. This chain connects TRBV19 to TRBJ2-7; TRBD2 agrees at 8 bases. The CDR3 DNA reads TGTGCCAGTAGTCGATCGACGGGGGGGGTGTACGAGCAGTACTTC. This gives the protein CASSRSTGGVYEQYF.